This TCR beta chain was identified during a study of cytomegalovirus exposure and HLA in healthy donors. Trimming removed 9 bases from V and 2 bases from J, with 11 bases in between. The CDR3 covers 13 residues. Germline lookup yields CDR1 MDHEN and CDR2 SYDVKM. The PCR was carried out with 60 Vbeta primers and 13 Jbeta primers. Assay: immunoSEQ multiplex PCR; the TCRdb copy retains only in-frame clones and omits some. The sample holds some 200,000 clones, 70% to 85% seen once. This clone was observed once. Material: PBMCs. This receptor was taken from a boy aged 2 to 10 in good health and CMV-seronegative. V usage is TRBV28 and J usage is TRBJ1-5, with D perhaps TRBD1 (5 bases). The CDR3 loop reads CASDRGRNQPQHF. The CDR3, as DNA: TGTGCCAGTGACAGAGGCCGCAATCAGCCCCAGCATTTT.